These 24 T cell receptor beta chains were sequenced from one sample in a study of T cells of healthy individuals. TCRdb recomputed calls from the 5' RACE reads with MiXCR, one row per CDR3 protein. Seen here are around 53,000 distinct CDR3 sequences, under 15% observed once, and the top ten hold 15% to 20%. The receptors shown here come from a human donor in good health.

This clonotype was observed many times. The J gene is TRBJ2-7, the V gene TRBV4-3; no clear D gene. Trimming stripped 0 bases from V and 2 bases from J, with 5 bases between. Looked up from germline, CDR1 is LGHNA and CDR2 is YSLEER. The CDR3 loop spans 13 amino acids. The CDR3 DNA reads TGCGCCAGCAGCCAAGACGTCGCCTACGAGCAGTACTTC. This sequence encodes CASSQDVAYEQYF.

This rearrangement joins TRBV28 to TRBJ2-5; 11 nucleotides line up with TRBD1. Germline V gene sequence: CDR1 MDHEN, CDR2 SYDVKM. There are 17 residues in the CDR3. J was trimmed by 4 bases and V by 0 bases; bases with no gene match: 7. The CDR3 protein is CASSLWDRGLGAETQYF. The CDR3 DNA reads TGTGCCAGCAGTTTATGGGACAGGGGGCTGGGTGCAGAGACCCAGTACTTC.

The chain employs TRBV4-3 and TRBJ1-1; the D gene is possibly TRBD1 (5 bases). Deletions cut 4 bases from V and 3 bases from J, with 15 bases between. Germline lookup yields CDR1 LGHNA and CDR2 YSLEER. The CDR3 runs 15 residues. The CDR3 sequence is CASSLSHGGDTEAFF. The CDR3 DNA reads TGCGCCAGCAGCCTATCGCACGGGGGGGACACTGAAGCTTTCTTT.

There are a few counts of this clonotype. In nucleotides, the CDR3 is TGTGCCAGCAGCCCCAGCTGGCGGGAGTTTTCTAATGAGCAGTTCTTC. Translated: CASSPSWREFSNEQFF. V is TRBV12-3 or TRBV12-4 and J is TRBJ2-1; 7 bases fit TRBD2. The V gene end was trimmed by 6 bases and the J gene end by 7 bases; junction bases not matched to a gene: 15. The CDR3 loop spans 16 amino acids.

V is TRBV7-2 and J is TRBJ2-3; D not certain. CDR1 and CDR2 (germline): SGHTA, FQGNSA. There are 14 residues in the CDR3. V was clipped by 1 base and J by 2 bases, with 7 bases between them. The CDR3 sequence: CASSLEQNTDTQYF. The CDR3 DNA follows: TGTGCCAGCAGCTTAGAGCAGAACACAGATACGCAGTATTTT. Complete variable domain (other parts from reference TRBV7-2 and TRBJ2-3): GAGVSQSPSNKVTEKGKDVELRCDPISGHTALYWYRQSLGQGLEFLIYFQGNSAPDKSGLPSDRFSAERTGGSVSTLTIQRTQQEDSAVYLCASSLEQNTDTQYFGPGTRLTVL.

This clonotype was seen more than once but under ten times. J is TRBJ2-7 and V is TRBV7-9; D unclear. Germline V lookup: CDR1 SEHNR, CDR2 FQNEAQ (reference sequence). V lost 4 bases and J 6 bases, leaving 10 bases between the germline ends. CDR3 length: 12 residues. The CDR3 region has the DNA TGTGCCAGCAGCTCCTCAATTCGCGAGCAGTACTTC. Its protein is CASSSSIREQYF.

This clonotype has only a few counts. The V and J genes are TRBV13 and TRBJ2-5, with D possibly matching TRBD2 (5 bases). V lost 0 bases and J lost 5, with 16 bases in between. CDR3 length: 16 amino acids. Germline V gene sequence: CDR1 PRHDT, CDR2 FYEKMQ (reference sequence). The CDR3 region is CASSLGTGRRWETQYF. CDR3 nucleotides: TGTGCCAGCAGCTTAGGGACCGGTCGGAGGTGGGAGACCCAGTACTTC.

This clonotype was detected many times. The chain couples TRBV7-2 to TRBJ1-1; D unclear. The CDR3 is made up of 14 amino acids. Between the trimmed V and J ends, which lost 0 bases and 2 bases, there was a span of 7 bases. Germline V gene data show CDR1 as SGHTA and CDR2 as FQGNSA. CDR3 protein: CASSLAGRNTEAFF. The CDR3 DNA reads as TGTGCCAGCAGCTTAGCGGGCAGAAACACTGAAGCTTTCTTT.

This clonotype turned up a few times. The V call is TRBV9, the J call TRBJ2-5; 8 nucleotides line up with TRBD2. CDR3 length: 15 residues. Germline V lookup: CDR1 SGDLS, CDR2 YYNGEE. J gave up 7 bases and V 4 bases, and 12 bases lay outside the gene matches. In DNA, the CDR3 is TGTGCCAGCAGCAATCATTGGCGGGGGGCAGGGACCCAGTACTTC. Protein sequence: CASSNHWRGAGTQYF. Looking up the rest from reference TRBV9 and TRBJ2-5 gives the full variable domain: DSGVTQTPKHLITATGQRVTLRCSPRSGDLSVYWYQQSLDQGLQFLIQYYNGEERAKGNILERFSAQQFPDLHSELNLSSLELGDSALYFCASSNHWRGAGTQYFGPGTRLLVL.

The CDR3 sequence is CSALGGLAGPGGGLRSSYNEQFF. The CDR3 region has the DNA TGCAGTGCCCTAGGGGGACTAGCGGGACCAGGGGGGGGGCTCCGAAGCTCCTACAATGAGCAGTTCTTC. This chain links TRBV20-1 with TRBJ2-1; 13 bases are a match to TRBD2. This CDR3 is 23 amino acids long. Losses at the gene ends were 6 bases for V and 0 bases for J; bases not matched to a gene: 26. CDR1 and CDR2 (germline): DFQATT, SNEGSKA (reference sequence).

This clonotype was counted many times. The chain carries TRBV5-1 and TRBJ1-5; the match to TRBD1 covers 8 bases. V gave up 0 bases and J gave up 8 bases; unmatched junction bases: 7. Germline loops: CDR1 SGHRS, CDR2 YFSETQ. The CDR3 consists of 15 residues. CDR3 sequence: CASSLDGRGHEPQHF. CDR3 nucleotide sequence: TGCGCCAGCAGCTTGGACGGCAGGGGGCACGAGCCCCAGCATTTT.

This clonotype was seen a few times. The chain carries TRBV6-2 or TRBV6-3 and TRBJ2-3; D is unresolved. The germline gives CDR1 MNHEY, CDR2 SVGEGT. This CDR3 spans 12 amino acids. The V gene lost 5 bases and the J gene lost 6 bases, with 9 bases spanning the gap. CDR3 amino acids: CASSPHVDTQYF. CDR3 bases: TGTGCCAGCAGTCCCCACGTCGATACGCAGTATTTT.

The sample holds a few counts of this clonotype. The chain links TRBV19 to TRBJ2-2; tentatively, D is TRBD1 (6 bases). The CDR3 is 16 amino acids. Per the germline V gene, CDR1 is LNHDA and CDR2 is SQIVND (reference sequence). The V gene lost 5 bases and the J gene lost 0 bases, with 13 bases spanning the gap. The CDR3 sequence: CASSAPTGANTGELFF. In nucleotides, the CDR3 is TGTGCCAGTAGTGCACCGACAGGTGCGAACACCGGGGAGCTGTTTTTT. Full variable domain (rest looked up from reference TRBV19 and TRBJ2-2): DGGITQSPKYLFRKEGQNVTLSCEQNLNHDAMYWYRQDPGQGLRLIYYSQIVNDFQKGDIAEGYSVSREKKESFPLTVTSAQKNPTAFYLCASSAPTGANTGELFFGEGSRLTVL.

This clonotype was seen a handful of times. The rearrangement joins TRBV6-2 or TRBV6-3 to TRBJ2-7; no clear D. Germline CDR1 and CDR2: MNHEY and SVGEGT. CDR3 length equals 15 residues. The ends were cut back, 6 bases at V and 3 bases at J, with 18 bases in the middle. CDR3 sequence (DNA): TGTGCCAGCAGACCCGGCCGTAGAGGTCACTACGAGCAGTACTTC. Translated: CASRPGRRGHYEQYF.

This clonotype was counted at least ten times. This sequence joins TRBV11-2 and TRBJ1-3; TRBD1 matches at 9 bases. CDR3 length equals 16 residues. V shed 5 bases, J shed 2 bases, and the junction held 7 bases outside the gene matches. From germline, CDR1 is SGHAT and CDR2 FQNNGV. This chain's CDR3 is CASSHGTGRTGNTIYF. As DNA, the CDR3 is TGTGCCAGCAGCCACGGGACAGGGCGGACTGGAAACACCATATATTTT.

This chain joins TRBV5-6 and TRBJ2-5; D is uncertain. The germline CDR1 and CDR2 sequences are SGHDT and YYEEEE. CDR3 length equals 14 residues. Deletions cut 0 bases from V and 2 bases from J, with 8 bases between. CDR3 nucleotide sequence: TGTGCCAGCAGCTTGGTGCGGCAGCAAGAGACCCAGTACTTC. Protein sequence: CASSLVRQQETQYF. The full variable domain, completed using reference TRBV5-6 and TRBJ2-5, is DAGVTQSPTHLIKTRGQQVTLRCSPKSGHDTVSWYQQALGQGPQFIFQYYEEEERQRGNFPDRFSGHQFPNYSSELNVNALLLGDSALYLCASSLVRQQETQYFGPGTRLLVL.

This clonotype was observed a handful of times. V usage is TRBV28 and J usage is TRBJ1-2, with D tentatively TRBD1 (6 bases). With 8 bases removed from V and 4 bases from J, the gap between germline ends came to 20 bases. The CDR3 spans 15 residues. Looked up from germline, CDR1 is MDHEN and CDR2 is SYDVKM. CDR3 protein: CASSLGGVIPYGYTF. The CDR3 DNA sequence: TGTGCCAGCTCCCTAGGGGGGGTTATTCCCTATGGCTACACCTTC.

In regard to this clonotype: The junction and the germline gene differ at one end; a read error may be behind it. This chain connects TRBV5-5 to TRBJ2-3; 9 bases align to TRBD2. Germline V gene sequence: CDR1 SGHKS, CDR2 YYEKEE (reference sequence). The CDR3 extends over 17 amino acids. This CDR3 is CASSYVLAGASTDTQYF. As DNA, the CDR3 is TGCGCCAGCAGCTATGTCTTAGCGGGGGCTAGCACAGATACGCAGTATTTT.

In its sample, this clonotype was seen many times. The gene calls are TRBV25-1 and TRBJ2-7; TRBD2 matches 8 bases. The length of the CDR3 is 14 residues. Per germline, CDR1 MGHDK and CDR2 SYGVNS. The trim removed 6 bases at V and 0 bases at J, leaving 4 bases unmatched. The CDR3: CASRTSARSYEQYF. Written as DNA, the CDR3 is TGTGCCAGCAGGACTAGCGCCCGCTCCTACGAGCAGTACTTC.

This clonotype appeared a few times. The chain couples TRBV20-1 to TRBJ1-1; no clear D gene. Germline-derived CDR1 and CDR2 are DFQATT and SNEGSKA (reference sequence). Trimming pared 3 bases from V and 0 bases from J, leaving 8 bases between. The CDR3 extends over 13 amino acids. The CDR3: CSASPALNTEAFF. CDR3 nucleotides: TGCAGTGCTAGCCCAGCTTTGAACACTGAAGCTTTCTTT.

The sample holds many counts of this clonotype. For the CDR3, the DNA is TGTGCCAGCAGCTTAGATCGGGGGCAGTTCTTC. Protein sequence: CASSLDRGQFF. The chain links TRBV7-2 to TRBJ2-1; D might be TRBD2 (5 bases). Trimming removed 1 base from V and 12 bases from J, with 7 bases in between. CDR1 and CDR2 (germline): SGHTA, FQGNSA. The CDR3 has 11 residues.

This clonotype appeared many times. This chain uses TRBV2 with TRBJ1-1; the D gene is possibly TRBD1 (6 bases). The CDR3 runs to 12 residues. Trimming stripped 8 bases from V and 1 base from J, with 8 bases between. Germline CDR1 and CDR2: SNHLY and FYNNEI. CDR3 amino acids: CASGDTNTEAFF. DNA of the CDR3: TGTGCCAGCGGGGACACGAACACTGAAGCTTTCTTT.

This rearrangement joins TRBV6-1 to TRBJ1-5; 8 bases are shared with TRBD1. Germline assignment: CDR1 MNHNS and CDR2 SASEGT. CDR3 size: 14 residues. The V segment lost 8 bases and the J segment 0 bases; nucleotides outside the gene matches: 3. CDR3 protein: CASWTGNSNQPQHF. The CDR3 DNA follows: TGTGCCAGCTGGACAGGGAATAGCAATCAGCCCCAGCATTTT.

CDR3 coding DNA: TGTGCCAGCAGCCCACGAACCCGCGCGAGCGGGATCTCCTACGAGCAGTACTTC. This codes for CASSPRTRASGISYEQYF. The chain links TRBV3-1 to TRBJ2-7, with TRBD2 identical over 7 bases. This CDR3 region has 18 residues. V was pared by 4 bases and J by 0 bases, with 15 bases of the junction left unmatched. Germline V gene lookup returns CDR1 LGHDT and CDR2 YNNKEL (reference sequence).